This TCR beta chain was identified in a study of T cell changes during pregnancy in multiple sclerosis. Repertoires were generated with immunoSEQ multiplex PCR, while TCRdb's copy carries only in-frame clones and drops some. The data hold 40,000 to 45,000 clones, with roughly nine tenths observed a single time. Germline CDR1 and CDR2: SGHVS and FQNEAQ. V was pared by 5 bases and J by 7 bases, with 7 bases of the junction left unmatched. CDR3 length: 13 residues. The source of this sequence is a female donor with multiple sclerosis, enrolled in a pregnancy study. The chain combines TRBV7-8 with TRBJ2-7, with 8 bases identical to TRBD1. Sequenced here: CD4+ T cells from peripheral blood mononuclear cells, sampled in the first trimester of pregnancy. For the CDR3, the DNA is TGTGCCAGCAGCACGCGGACAGGGTGGGAGCAGTACTTC. This translates into CASSTRTGWEQYF.